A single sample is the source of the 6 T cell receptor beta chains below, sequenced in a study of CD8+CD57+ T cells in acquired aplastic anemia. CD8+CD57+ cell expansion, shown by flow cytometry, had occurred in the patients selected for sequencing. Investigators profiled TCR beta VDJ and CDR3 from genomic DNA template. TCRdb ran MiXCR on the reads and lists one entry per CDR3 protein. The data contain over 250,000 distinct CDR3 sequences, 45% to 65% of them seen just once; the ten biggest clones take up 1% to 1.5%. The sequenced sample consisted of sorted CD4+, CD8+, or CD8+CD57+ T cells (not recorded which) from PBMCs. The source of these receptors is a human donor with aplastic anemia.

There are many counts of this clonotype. CDR3 amino acids: CASSRASGLLETQYF. CDR3 nucleotides: TGTGCCAGCAGCCGCGCATCCGGGCTTCTGGAGACCCAGTACTTC. This chain uses TRBV3-1 with TRBJ2-5, with D uncertain. V lost 4 bases, J lost 5 bases, and 17 bases lay in between. The CDR3 extends over 15 amino acids. CDR1 LGHDT and CDR2 YNNKEL come from the germline V gene (reference sequence).

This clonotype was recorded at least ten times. CDR3 DNA: TGTGCCAGCAGTTACTCGTCTCGGGGGGTGAACACTGAAGCTTTCTTT. Its translation is CASSYSSRGVNTEAFF. The chain employs TRBV6-5 and TRBJ1-1, with a weak D call TRBD1 (5 bases). CDR1 is MNHEY and CDR2 is SVGAGI in the germline V gene. The length of the CDR3 is 16 residues. V gave up 0 bases and J gave up 0 bases, with 11 bases separating them.

The CDR3 region has the DNA TGTGCCAGCAGCCAAGAGTGGGGGGCGATCATTCAGTACTTC. Protein sequence: CASSQEWGAIIQYF. The chain uses TRBV3-1 and TRBJ2-4; D possibly matches TRBD1 or TRBD2 (6 bases each). The CDR3 totals 14 residues. Germline assignment: CDR1 LGHDT and CDR2 YNNKEL (reference sequence). V was clipped by 0 bases and J by 9 bases, with 12 bases between them.

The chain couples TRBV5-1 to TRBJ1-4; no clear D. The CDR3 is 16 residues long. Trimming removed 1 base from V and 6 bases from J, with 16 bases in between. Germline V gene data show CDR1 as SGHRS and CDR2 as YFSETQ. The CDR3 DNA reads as TGCGCCAGCAGCTTGAAGCCCAGTCTCGGCGATGAAAAACTGTTTTTT. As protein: CASSLKPSLGDEKLFF.

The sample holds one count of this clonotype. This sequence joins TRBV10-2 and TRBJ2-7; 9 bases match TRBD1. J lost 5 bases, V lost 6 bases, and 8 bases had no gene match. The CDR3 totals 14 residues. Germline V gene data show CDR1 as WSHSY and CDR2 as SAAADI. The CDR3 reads CASRLGGTGNEQYF. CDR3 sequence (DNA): TGCGCCAGCAGACTGGGGGGGACAGGGAACGAGCAGTACTTC.

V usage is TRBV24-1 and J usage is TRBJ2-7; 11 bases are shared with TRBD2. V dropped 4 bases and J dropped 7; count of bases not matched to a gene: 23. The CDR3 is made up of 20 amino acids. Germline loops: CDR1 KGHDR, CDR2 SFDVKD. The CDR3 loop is CATSDLIRLAGSPRRGEQYF. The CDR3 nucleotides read TGTGCCACCAGTGACCTAATTAGACTAGCGGGATCTCCCCGGAGGGGGGAGCAGTACTTC.